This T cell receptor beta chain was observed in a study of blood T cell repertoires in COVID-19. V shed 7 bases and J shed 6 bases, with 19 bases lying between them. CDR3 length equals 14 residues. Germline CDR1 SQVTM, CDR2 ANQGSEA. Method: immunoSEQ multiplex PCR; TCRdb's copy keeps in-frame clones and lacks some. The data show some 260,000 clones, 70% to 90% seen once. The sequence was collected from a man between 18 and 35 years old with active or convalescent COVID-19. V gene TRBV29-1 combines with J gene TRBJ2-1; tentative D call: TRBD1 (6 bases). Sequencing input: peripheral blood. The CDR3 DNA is TGCAGCGCCGGAAGGACAGACTCTCGCAATGAGCAGTTCTTC. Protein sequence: CSAGRTDSRNEQFF.